The 2 T cell receptor beta chains below all came from one sample that was sequenced in a study of OX40 agonist ivuxolimab in advanced cancers. The table came from immunoSEQ multiplex PCR; TCRdb's copy has only in-frame clones and leaves some out. The repertoire holds tens of thousands of clones, with approximately 80% as singletons. Here the sequenced sample was CD4+ or CD8+ T cells sorted from blood, taken in a trial of the OX40 agonist ivuxolimab. Receptors were obtained from an adult with an advanced solid tumor such as melanoma, head and neck, liver or kidney cancer.

The rearrangement uses TRBV18 and TRBJ1-1, with TRBD1 as a possible D gene (5 bases). This CDR3 contains 12 residues. CDR1 and CDR2 from the germline V gene are KGHSH and LQKENI. Trimming removed 8 bases at V and 6 bases at J, with 13 bases between. The CDR3 loop is CASQGVISEAFF. CDR3 coding DNA: TGTGCCAGCCAAGGGGTTATATCTGAAGCTTTCTTT.

V and J are TRBV15 and TRBJ1-1; no definite D call. V was shortened by 0 bases and J by 2 bases, with 10 bases between the two germline ends. This CDR3 spans 15 amino acids. Germline CDR1 LNHNV, CDR2 YYDKDF (reference sequence). Here the CDR3 DNA reads TGTGCCACCAGCAGAGAGGGGTGGGCTAACACTGAAGCTTTCTTT. Amino acid sequence: CATSREGWANTEAFF. The entire variable domain, with the rest obtained from reference TRBV15 and TRBJ1-1, is as follows: DAMVIQNPRYQVTQFGKPVTLSCSQTLNHNVMYWYQQKSSQAPKLLFHYYDKDFNNEADTPDNFQSRRPNTSFCFLDIRSPGLGDTAMYLCATSREGWANTEAFFGQGTRLTVV.